These 24 T cell receptor beta chains originate from one sample sequenced in a study of CD4 T cells in relation to SARS-CoV-2 and coronaviruses. Sequenced by immunoSEQ multiplex PCR; TCRdb stores in-frame clones only, minus some. The repertoire holds about 29,000 clones, about 73% seen once, with approximately 22% in the top ten. Their specific antigens are unknown. The unexposed donors gave CD4+ T cells in about 2011-2019, prior to COVID-19. The cells were cultured for under 13 days before CD4+ T cells were isolated. The sample taken for sequencing was CD4+ T cells from PBMCs, cultured in vitro. The receptors derive from a human donor in good health.

The chain has TRBV3-1 (or the pseudogene TRBV3-2) and TRBJ2-5; 7 bases line up with TRBD1. The germline gives CDR1 LGHDT, CDR2 YNNKEL (reference sequence). This CDR3 has 14 residues. V trimming: 8 bases; J trimming: 1 base; junction bases outside the gene matches: 7. Here the CDR3 reads CASGDRVRQETQYF. CDR3 coding DNA: TGTGCCAGCGGAGACAGGGTCCGCCAAGAGACCCAGTACTTC.

This clone was seen only once. The V and J genes are TRBV10-2 and TRBJ2-5; TRBD2 agrees at 11 bases. The CDR3 is made up of 17 amino acids. With V trimmed by 3 bases and J by 5 bases, 11 bases remained unmatched. CDR1 is WSHSY and CDR2 is SAAADI in the germline V gene. CDR3 protein: CASSDLTSGASRETQYF. In nucleotides, the CDR3 is TGCGCCAGCAGTGACCTGACTAGCGGGGCCTCACGGGAGACCCAGTACTTC.

The rearrangement joins TRBV9 to TRBJ2-7, with D maybe TRBD1 (6 bases). This CDR3 region has 16 residues. CDR1 and CDR2 (germline): SGDLS, YYNGEE. The germline V and J ends were trimmed by 2 bases and 2 bases, with 17 bases remaining between them. The CDR3: CASSVASGTSPYEQYF. The CDR3 nucleotides read TGTGCCAGCAGCGTTGCGTCCGGGACATCCCCCTACGAGCAGTACTTC.

The chain joins TRBV5-4 to TRBJ2-3; D may be TRBD2 (5 bases). From germline, CDR1 is SGHNT and CDR2 YYREEE (reference sequence). V was pared by 3 bases and J by 2 bases, with 7 bases between. The CDR3 is made up of 13 amino acids. The CDR3 is CASSSDYTDTQYF. The CDR3 coding sequence is TGTGCCAGCAGCTCCGACTACACAGATACGCAGTATTTT.

The chain combines TRBV30 with TRBJ1-2; D gene ambiguous. V gave up 0 bases and J gave up 4 bases, with 9 bases separating them. CDR1 is GTSNPN, CDR2 SVGIG, per germline (reference sequence). This CDR3 spans 13 amino acids. The CDR3 protein is CAWSVMRAYGYTF. The CDR3 DNA is TGTGCCTGGAGTGTAATGCGGGCCTATGGCTACACCTTC.

J is TRBJ2-1 and V is TRBV7-3; unclear D gene. The CDR3 extends over 12 amino acids. The V end was cut by 4 bases, the J end by 10 bases, with 11 bases between. Per the germline V gene, CDR1 is SGHTA and CDR2 is FQGTGA. The CDR3 sequence is CASSYFLSEQFF. The CDR3 DNA is TGTGCCAGCAGCTACTTTCTTTCCGAGCAGTTCTTC.

The genes are TRBV2 and TRBJ2-3; D unresolved. Germline V gene data show CDR1 as SNHLY and CDR2 as FYNNEI. The CDR3 spans 13 residues. V was clipped by 3 bases and J by 0 bases, with 4 bases between them. CDR3 coding DNA: TGTGCCAGCAGTGATCTCAGCACAGATACGCAGTATTTT. Protein product: CASSDLSTDTQYF.

This clone was seen more than once but under ten times. The V and J genes are TRBV7-2 and TRBJ1-6; D gene ambiguous. Deletions cut 2 bases from V and 7 bases from J, with 12 bases between. The CDR3 runs 15 residues. Germline V gene sequence: CDR1 SGHTA, CDR2 FQGNSA. CDR3 sequence: CASSLNPGSNSPLHF. DNA for the CDR3: TGTGCCAGCAGCTTAAATCCAGGAAGCAATTCACCCCTCCACTTT.

This chain links TRBV7-2 with TRBJ1-6; no reliable D call. Germline V gene lookup returns CDR1 SGHTA and CDR2 FQGNSA. The CDR3 sequence is 13 residues long. V lost 1 base, J lost 9 bases, and 7 bases lay in between. CDR3 sequence: CASSLGVVSPLHF. In DNA form, the CDR3 reads TGTGCCAGCAGCTTAGGGGTAGTTTCACCCCTCCACTTT.

V and J are TRBV4-3 and TRBJ2-6; no definite D call. The CDR3 loop spans 16 amino acids. CDR1 LGHNA and CDR2 YSLEER come from the germline V gene. The ends were cut back, 0 bases at V and 0 bases at J, with 6 bases in the middle. CDR3 residues: CASSQDSISGANVLTF. The CDR3 bases are TGCGCCAGCAGCCAAGATTCAATCTCTGGGGCCAACGTCCTGACTTTC.

This chain uses TRBV29-1 with TRBJ1-1; TRBD1 agrees at 11 bases. J lost 8 bases, V lost 6 bases, and 8 bases had no gene match. Per germline, CDR1 SQVTM and CDR2 ANQGSEA. The CDR3 runs 13 residues. CDR3 protein: CSVHGQGAWEAFF. In DNA, the CDR3 is TGCAGCGTACATGGACAGGGGGCTTGGGAAGCTTTCTTT.

The chain carries TRBV5-1 and TRBJ2-5; 8 bases align to TRBD2. Trimming took 0 bases from V and 5 from J; bases not matched to a gene: 6. The CDR3 totals 15 residues. Germline V lookup: CDR1 SGHRS, CDR2 YFSETQ. This chain's CDR3 is CASSLDGTRGETQYF. The CDR3 DNA reads as TGCGCCAGCAGCTTGGATGGGACTAGGGGGGAGACCCAGTACTTC.

V is TRBV27 and J is TRBJ2-5; D not certain. Looked up from germline, CDR1 is MNHEY and CDR2 is SMNVEV (reference sequence). This CDR3 contains 11 residues. Trimming cost V 4 bases and J 2 bases, with 2 bases left between them. Here the CDR3 reads CASSSQETQYF. For the CDR3, the DNA is TGTGCCAGCAGTTCTCAAGAGACCCAGTACTTC.

V usage is TRBV7-2 and J usage is TRBJ1-1; D remains unclear. The CDR3 length is 14 residues. Germline CDR1 and CDR2: SGHTA and FQGNSA. The V and J ends lost 5 bases and 1 base respectively, with 11 bases between them. CDR3 region: CASSPFNGNTEAFF. The CDR3 nucleotides are TGTGCCAGCAGCCCCTTTAACGGGAACACTGAAGCTTTCTTT.

The chain links TRBV2 to TRBJ2-1; D gene ambiguous. The germline gives CDR1 SNHLY, CDR2 FYNNEI. The V gene lost 3 bases and the J gene lost 4 bases, with 7 bases spanning the gap. CDR3 length equals 13 residues. The CDR3 region has the DNA TGTGCCAGCAGTGAGGGGATTTACAATGAGCAGTTCTTC. Its protein is CASSEGIYNEQFF.

This chain links TRBV18 with TRBJ2-1; D not certain. CDR3 length: 16 amino acids. The germline gives CDR1 KGHSH, CDR2 LQKENI. Trimming removed 3 bases from V and 5 bases from J, with 17 bases in between. The DNA of the CDR3 is TGTGCCAGCTCACCTACCCAAGGCCGCAGTAACAATGAGCAGTTCTTC. This gives the protein CASSPTQGRSNNEQFF.

The chain joins TRBV7-9 to TRBJ2-2; D is unclear. Trimming stripped 1 base from V and 2 bases from J, with 8 bases between. The V gene's germline CDR1 is SEHNR and CDR2 FQNEAQ (reference sequence). The CDR3 loop spans 15 amino acids. Here the CDR3 reads CASSLVGFNTGELFF. The DNA of the CDR3 is TGTGCCAGCAGCTTAGTAGGTTTTAACACCGGGGAGCTGTTTTTT. The complete variable domain, with remaining parts taken from reference TRBV7-9 and TRBJ2-2, reads DTGVSQNPRHKITKRGQNVTFRCDPISEHNRLYWYRQTLGQGPEFLTYFQNEAQLEKSRLLSDRFSAERPKGSFSTLEIQRTEQGDSAMYLCASSLVGFNTGELFFGEGSRLTVL.

The genes are TRBV19 and TRBJ1-5, with 9 nucleotides matching TRBD1. This CDR3 spans 15 amino acids. The V and J ends lost 7 bases and 5 bases, in that order; junction bases with no gene match: 9. Germline-derived CDR1 and CDR2 are LNHDA and SQIVND (reference sequence). CDR3 nucleotides: TGTGCCAGTACCGTACAGGGGGCGCGTGATCAGCCCCAGCATTTT. It codes for CASTVQGARDQPQHF.

This chain uses TRBV7-2 with TRBJ2-2; 9 bases map to TRBD1. Germline V gene lookup returns CDR1 SGHTA and CDR2 FQGNSA. After removal of 5 bases from V and 4 bases from J, the junction contained 8 bases not matched to a gene. The CDR3 spans 16 residues. The CDR3 DNA reads TGTGCCAGCAGCCTAAACAGGGGGCGAGGCACCGGGGAGCTGTTTTTT. Translating gives CASSLNRGRGTGELFF.

The chain is built from TRBV9 and TRBJ2-5; 12 bases fit TRBD2. This CDR3 spans 15 amino acids. After removal of 3 bases from V and 5 bases from J, the junction contained 5 bases not matched to a gene. CDR1 is SGDLS, CDR2 YYNGEE, per germline. DNA for the CDR3: TGTGCCAGCAGCGGACTAGCGGGAGTGGGCGAGACCCAGTACTTC. It translates to CASSGLAGVGETQYF.

This chain links TRBV7-2 with TRBJ2-5; 7 bases match TRBD2. Looked up from germline, CDR1 is SGHTA and CDR2 is FQGNSA. The CDR3 has 16 amino acids. After removal of 5 bases from V and 3 bases from J, the junction contained 12 bases not matched to a gene. CDR3 residues: CASSARVGGMEETQYF. CDR3 coding DNA: TGTGCCAGCAGCGCTCGTGTGGGGGGGATGGAAGAGACCCAGTACTTC. The variable domain in full, with the rest retrieved from reference TRBV7-2 and TRBJ2-5, is GAGVSQSPSNKVTEKGKDVELRCDPISGHTALYWYRQSLGQGLEFLIYFQGNSAPDKSGLPSDRFSAERTGGSVSTLTIQRTQQEDSAVYLCASSARVGGMEETQYFGPGTRLLVL.

J is TRBJ1-1 and V is TRBV5-4; D unresolved. Germline V gives CDR1 SGHNT, CDR2 YYREEE (reference sequence). The CDR3 totals 14 residues. The V end was cut by 5 bases, the J end by 0 bases, with 11 bases between. This chain's CDR3 is CASSISQVNTEAFF. The CDR3 DNA is TGTGCCAGCAGTATATCCCAGGTGAACACTGAAGCTTTCTTT. The entire variable domain, with the rest obtained from reference TRBV5-4 and TRBJ1-1, is as follows: ETGVTQSPTHLIKTRGQQVTLRCSSQSGHNTVSWYQQALGQGPQFIFQYYREEENGRGNFPPRFSGLQFPNYSSELNVNALELDDSALYLCASSISQVNTEAFFGQGTRLTVV.

Regarding this clone: The junction departs from germline at one end; a sequencing error may be responsible. V is TRBV7-9 and J is TRBJ2-5, with D possibly TRBD1 on 6 matching bases. CDR1 and CDR2 from the germline V gene are SEHNR and FQNEAQ (reference sequence). CDR3 length equals 14 residues. The CDR3 loop is CASSAAGAQGTQYF. The CDR3 DNA sequence: TGTGCCAGCAGCGCTGCAGGGGCCCAAGGGACCCAGTACTTC. The full variable domain, rest sourced from reference TRBV7-9 and TRBJ2-5, is DTGVSQNPRHKITKRGQNVTFRCDPISEHNRLYWYRQTLGQGPEFLTYFQNEAQLEKSRLLSDRFSAERPKGSFSTLEIQRTEQGDSAMYLCASSAAGAQGTQYFGPGTRLLVL.

The chain has TRBV7-9 and TRBJ2-2; unclear D gene. This CDR3 has 14 amino acids. V was trimmed by 1 base and J by 4 bases, leaving 7 bases between them. The germline V gene has CDR1 SEHNR and CDR2 FQNEAQ (reference sequence). The CDR3 DNA follows: TGTGCCAGCAGCTTAGATTCTACCACCGGGGAGCTGTTTTTT. Protein: CASSLDSTTGELFF. Using reference TRBV7-9 and TRBJ2-2 for the parts outside the CDR3, the full variable domain is DTGVSQNPRHKITKRGQNVTFRCDPISEHNRLYWYRQTLGQGPEFLTYFQNEAQLEKSRLLSDRFSAERPKGSFSTLEIQRTEQGDSAMYLCASSLDSTTGELFFGEGSRLTVL.